A single sample is the source of the 26 T cell receptor beta chains below, sequenced in a study of T cell changes during pregnancy in multiple sclerosis. The repertoire was sequenced with immunoSEQ multiplex PCR; TCRdb's copy has only in-frame clones and lacks some. Of 85,000 to 100,000 clones listed, 92% are singletons. Sequencing was performed on peripheral blood, taken in the first trimester of pregnancy. Receptors were obtained from a female donor with multiple sclerosis, enrolled in a pregnancy study.

The genes are TRBV25-1 and TRBJ2-7, with TRBD1 matching 8 bases. Germline CDR1 MGHDK, CDR2 SYGVNS. The CDR3 has 14 amino acids. J lost 5 bases, V lost 9 bases, and 12 bases had no gene match. CDR3 nucleotide sequence: TGTGCCAGTAGCCCCGGGACAGGTATCCACGAGCAGTACTTC. It codes for CASSPGTGIHEQYF.

This rearrangement joins TRBV25-1 to TRBJ2-7; TRBD2 aligns across 7 bases. V gave up 3 bases and J gave up 7 bases; unmatched junction bases: 12. The CDR3 has 15 residues. Germline V gives CDR1 MGHDK, CDR2 SYGVNS. The CDR3 bases are TGTGCCAGCAGTGAGAAAGGCGGGAGTCTCTGGGAGCAGTACTTC. This codes for CASSEKGGSLWEQYF.

The chain recombines TRBV28 with TRBJ2-5, with 13 bases that match TRBD2. The CDR3 extends over 17 amino acids. With V trimmed by 5 bases and J by 6 bases, 12 bases remained unmatched. In germline, CDR1 is MDHEN, CDR2 SYDVKM. The CDR3 loop reads CASSPPFRLAGGQTQYF. CDR3 nucleotides: TGTGCCAGCAGTCCCCCATTCAGACTAGCGGGAGGTCAGACCCAGTACTTC.

This chain uses TRBV11-3 with TRBJ2-7, with D possibly TRBD1 on 6 matching bases. V was clipped by 1 base and J by 6 bases, with 10 bases between them. This CDR3 contains 13 residues. Germline CDR1 SGHNT, CDR2 YENEEA. CDR3 region: CASSLVPGAEQYF. The CDR3 coding sequence is TGTGCCAGCAGCTTAGTTCCAGGGGCCGAGCAGTACTTC.

This clone was detected once. This chain links TRBV5-4 with TRBJ2-5; 14 bases fit TRBD2. The CDR3 length is 16 residues. In germline, CDR1 is SGHNT, CDR2 YYREEE (reference sequence). The V segment lost 4 bases and the J segment 5 bases; nucleotides outside the gene matches: 7. The CDR3 nucleotides are TGTGCCAGCAGCCTGGGACTAGCGGGAGCGGGGGAGACCCAGTACTTC. Its translation is CASSLGLAGAGETQYF.

The rearrangement joins TRBV28 to TRBJ1-2; D may be TRBD1 (6 bases). The CDR3 totals 13 residues. Trimming stripped 6 bases from V and 4 bases from J, with 12 bases between. Germline V CDR1 and CDR2: MDHEN, SYDVKM. CDR3 sequence reads: CASSLGQSYGYTF. Here the CDR3 DNA reads TGTGCCAGCAGCCTCGGACAGTCCTATGGCTACACCTTC.

This chain uses TRBV11-2 with TRBJ2-5; D perhaps matches TRBD2 (6 bases). The V gene lost 1 base and the J gene lost 5 bases, with 14 bases spanning the gap. In germline, CDR1 is SGHAT, CDR2 FQNNGV. The length of the CDR3 is 15 residues. CDR3 sequence reads: CASSLVEEGEETQYF. CDR3 in DNA: TGTGCCAGCAGCTTAGTTGAGGAGGGCGAGGAGACCCAGTACTTC.

The chain combines TRBV5-6 with TRBJ2-1; the match to TRBD2 covers 9 bases. The CDR3 is 16 amino acids. Germline CDR1 SGHDT, CDR2 YYEEEE. The ends lost 0 bases at V and 6 bases at J; junction bases unmatched: 7. The CDR3, as DNA: TGTGCCAGCAGCTTGGTCGGGGGAGCGGGAGGCAATGAGCAGTTCTTC. Translated: CASSLVGGAGGNEQFF.

The rearrangement uses TRBV27 and TRBJ1-1; 9 bases are a match to TRBD1. The CDR3 sequence is 15 residues long. Germline V gene sequence: CDR1 MNHEY, CDR2 SMNVEV (reference sequence). Germline trimming cut 5 bases from V and 0 bases from J; bases unmatched to any gene: 4. The CDR3 DNA follows: TGTGCCAGCAGTCTTCGGACAGGGGTGAACACTGAAGCTTTCTTT. It yields the protein CASSLRTGVNTEAFF.

The chain employs TRBV29-1 and TRBJ1-2, with D possibly being TRBD1 (6 bases). This CDR3 comprises 14 residues. Trimming pared 6 bases from V and 5 bases from J, leaving 19 bases between. The germline gives CDR1 SQVTM, CDR2 ANQGSEA. The CDR3 here is CSVATEGRGYGYTF. In DNA, the CDR3 is TGCAGCGTCGCGACCGAGGGGAGGGGGTATGGCTACACCTTC.

The V call is TRBV6-5, the J call TRBJ2-7, with D maybe TRBD2 (6 bases). Germline CDR1 and CDR2: MNHEY and SVGAGI. V was shortened by 0 bases and J by 0 bases, with 9 bases between the two germline ends. The CDR3 consists of 15 residues. The CDR3 sequence: CASSYSPSASYEQYF. In DNA form, the CDR3 reads TGTGCCAGCAGTTACTCCCCTAGCGCCTCCTACGAGCAGTACTTC.

The chain combines TRBV19 with TRBJ2-7; D uncertain. Trimming shortened V by 1 base and J by 1 base, and 8 bases separated the two germline ends. This CDR3 has 14 residues. Germline-derived CDR1 and CDR2 are LNHDA and SQIVND (reference sequence). In nucleotides, the CDR3 is TGTGCCAGTAGTATAGTAGGAGAATCCTACGAGCAGTACTTC. Its protein product is CASSIVGESYEQYF.

The rearrangement joins TRBV19 to TRBJ1-4; the D gene is possibly TRBD1 (5 bases). Germline CDR1 is LNHDA and CDR2 is SQIVND (reference sequence). Trimming cost V 6 bases and J 0 bases, with 11 bases left between them. The CDR3 runs to 15 residues. CDR3 DNA: TGTGCCAGTAGACTTACAGGCGCAACTAATGAAAAACTGTTTTTT. Its protein is CASRLTGATNEKLFF.

The chain carries TRBV13 and TRBJ1-3, with D unresolved. The length of the CDR3 is 15 residues. Between the trimmed V and J ends, which lost 5 bases and 2 bases, there was a span of 13 bases. Germline assignment: CDR1 PRHDT and CDR2 FYEKMQ (reference sequence). Here the CDR3 DNA reads TGTGCCAGCAGCGCGGGCCGGGCCGCTGGAAACACCATATATTTT. Its protein is CASSAGRAAGNTIYF.

This sequence joins TRBV6-1 and TRBJ2-1, with 9 bases identical to TRBD2. This CDR3 is 18 amino acids long. The germline V gene has CDR1 MNHNS and CDR2 SASEGT. Trimming removed 2 bases from V and 7 bases from J; junction bases left unmatched: 15. CDR3: CASSEQGEWLAGLNEQFF. CDR3 DNA: TGTGCCAGCAGTGAACAAGGAGAGTGGCTAGCGGGACTAAATGAGCAGTTCTTC.

This chain connects TRBV7-7 to TRBJ2-7; D is possibly TRBD1 (6 bases). V dropped 1 base and J dropped 6 bases, with 10 bases sitting between them. This CDR3 is built from 13 residues. The V gene's germline CDR1 is SSHAT and CDR2 FNYEAQ (reference sequence). CDR3 sequence reads: CASSLGGGSEQYF. CDR3 DNA sequence: TGTGCCAGCAGCTTAGGAGGGGGAAGCGAGCAGTACTTC.

This clone was seen just once. V usage is TRBV30 and J usage is TRBJ1-1; 7 bases are shared with TRBD1. The V gene's germline CDR1 is GTSNPN and CDR2 SVGIG (reference sequence). J was trimmed by 2 bases and V by 2 bases; bases with no gene match: 5. The CDR3 sequence is 14 residues long. The CDR3 bases are TGTGCCTGGAGTTGGGACAGACTAAACACTGAAGCTTTCTTT. As protein: CAWSWDRLNTEAFF.

V usage is TRBV7-9 and J usage is TRBJ2-7; 9 bases fit TRBD2. CDR1 SEHNR and CDR2 FQNEAQ come from the germline V gene (reference sequence). The CDR3 has 14 residues. With V trimmed by 5 bases and J by 3 bases, 5 bases remained unmatched. The CDR3 loop is CASSPGLAGYEQYF. In DNA, the CDR3 is TGTGCCAGCAGCCCGGGACTAGCTGGCTACGAGCAGTACTTC.

The chain links TRBV27 to TRBJ1-1; perhaps TRBD1 as D (6 bases). This CDR3 is built from 11 residues. Germline V CDR1 and CDR2: MNHEY, SMNVEV (reference sequence). Trimming left V 10 bases short and J 1 base short, with 7 bases between. This CDR3 reads CATQGNTEAFF. Written as DNA, the CDR3 is TGTGCCACACAGGGGAACACTGAAGCTTTCTTT.

This chain uses TRBV27 with TRBJ2-1, with D possibly being TRBD2 (6 bases). Between the trimmed V and J ends, which lost 3 bases and 5 bases, there was a span of 8 bases. Per the germline V gene, CDR1 is MNHEY and CDR2 is SMNVEV (reference sequence). CDR3 length equals 13 residues. The CDR3, as DNA: TGTGCCAGCAGTTTGGGACTCGACAATGAGCAGTTCTTC. Its translation: CASSLGLDNEQFF.

The CDR3 bases are TGTGCCAGCAGCTTTCGACTAGCGGGATCTCACGAGCAGTACTTC. It yields the protein CASSFRLAGSHEQYF. The chain employs TRBV7-8 and TRBJ2-7; 11 nucleotides match TRBD2. Germline lookup yields CDR1 SGHVS and CDR2 FQNEAQ. This CDR3 region has 15 residues. V lost 3 bases, J lost 5 bases, and 6 bases stayed unmatched.

J is TRBJ2-5 and V is TRBV20-1; the D is unclear. The V end was cut by 0 bases, the J end by 5 bases, with 4 bases between. The CDR3 extends over 11 amino acids. Germline CDR1 DFQATT, CDR2 SNEGSKA (reference sequence). The CDR3 spells CSARDVETQYF. DNA of the CDR3: TGCAGTGCTAGAGACGTGGAGACCCAGTACTTC.

The chain is built from TRBV30 and TRBJ2-7; D unresolved. Between the trimmed V and J ends, which lost 3 bases and 1 base, there was a span of 13 bases. Germline CDR1 is GTSNPN and CDR2 is SVGIG (reference sequence). CDR3 size: 14 residues. The CDR3 region is CAWRSLAVSYEQYF. The CDR3 nucleotides read TGTGCCTGGAGGTCCCTGGCGGTATCCTACGAGCAGTACTTC.

The rearrangement uses TRBV19 and TRBJ2-7; 10 bases match TRBD2. V lost 7 bases to trimming and J lost 4 bases; unmatched junction nucleotides: 4. CDR1 is LNHDA, CDR2 SQIVND, per germline (reference sequence). This CDR3 has 13 amino acids. CDR3 DNA: TGTGCCAGTACCGGGACTAGCGCTTACGAGCAGTACTTC. It encodes CASTGTSAYEQYF.

The rearrangement uses TRBV27 and TRBJ2-7; 8 nucleotides align to TRBD2. The CDR3 has 15 amino acids. J lost 2 bases, V lost 0 bases, and 3 bases had no gene match. The germline V gene encodes CDR1 MNHEY and CDR2 SMNVEV (reference sequence). This CDR3 is CASSLSAGGTYEQYF. CDR3 nucleotide sequence: TGTGCCAGCAGTTTATCGGCGGGAGGAACCTACGAGCAGTACTTC.

This clone was seen a handful of times. J is TRBJ1-2 and V is TRBV10-3; 7 positions agree with TRBD1. V was clipped by 3 bases and J by 8 bases; unmatched bases: 9. Germline lookup yields CDR1 ENHRY and CDR2 SYGVKD. This CDR3 comprises 14 residues. The CDR3 bases are TGTGCCATCAGTGACCGGACAGGACCTCTGGGCTACACCTTC. It encodes CAISDRTGPLGYTF.